Below are 16 T cell receptor beta chains sequenced from a single sample in a study of blood T cell repertoires in COVID-19. Sequenced by immunoSEQ multiplex PCR; TCRdb stores in-frame clones only, minus some. The sample comprises more than 300,000 clones, 70% to 90% of which are singletons, and about 2.1% rests with the top ten. What was sequenced was PBMCs or T cells enriched from blood (not recorded which). These receptors came from a man aged 40-49 years in a cohort exposed to, infected with or recovered from COVID-19 (not recorded which).

The chain has TRBV7-2 and TRBJ2-2, with D possibly matching TRBD1 (6 bases). Trimming removed 4 bases from V and 5 bases from J, with 14 bases in between. The CDR3 runs to 15 residues. Germline CDR1 and CDR2: SGHTA and FQGNSA. The CDR3 loop is CASSYITGYTGELFF. In DNA, the CDR3 is TGTGCCAGCAGCTACATCACAGGGTATACCGGGGAGCTGTTTTTT.

This chain connects TRBV5-4 to TRBJ2-2; tentative D call: TRBD1 (6 bases). The germline V and J ends were trimmed by 4 bases and 4 bases, with 8 bases remaining between them. The CDR3 runs 13 residues. Germline V gene lookup returns CDR1 SGHNT and CDR2 YYREEE (reference sequence). The CDR3 nucleotides are TGTGCCAGCAGCCTACAGGGCACCGGGGAGCTGTTTTTT. Encoded protein: CASSLQGTGELFF. Based on the CDR3 plus reference TRBV5-4 and TRBJ2-2, the full variable domain is ETGVTQSPTHLIKTRGQQVTLRCSSQSGHNTVSWYQQALGQGPQFIFQYYREEENGRGNFPPRFSGLQFPNYSSELNVNALELDDSALYLCASSLQGTGELFFGEGSRLTVL.

The genes are TRBV2 and TRBJ2-2, with a possible D match to TRBD2 (5 bases). The CDR3 has 14 residues. The germline V gene encodes CDR1 SNHLY and CDR2 FYNNEI. The V gene lost 2 bases and the J gene lost 6 bases, with 10 bases spanning the gap. This CDR3 is CASSERTGSGELFF. The CDR3 DNA follows: TGTGCCAGCAGTGAAAGGACTGGTTCCGGGGAGCTGTTTTTT.

Only one count was recorded for this clone. The chain combines TRBV2 with TRBJ1-2; D may be TRBD1 (6 bases). The CDR3 is 14 amino acids. Germline lookup yields CDR1 SNHLY and CDR2 FYNNEI. Trimming cost V 7 bases and J 6 bases, with 18 bases left between them. This chain's CDR3 is CASKLTWDIHGYTF. The CDR3 coding sequence is TGTGCCAGCAAACTGACCTGGGACATTCATGGCTACACCTTC. The full variable domain, with the rest looked up from reference TRBV2 and TRBJ1-2, is EPEVTQTPSHQVTQMGQEVILRCVPISNHLYFYWYRQILGQKVEFLVSFYNNEISEKSEIFDDQFSVERPDGSNFTLKIRSTKLEDSAMYFCASKLTWDIHGYTFGSGTRLTVV.

V and J are TRBV28 and TRBJ1-5; D is unclear. Germline lookup yields CDR1 MDHEN and CDR2 SYDVKM. V gave up 6 bases and J gave up 6 bases, with 15 bases separating them. The CDR3 length is 14 residues. The chain's CDR3 is CASSPGSLAQPQHF. CDR3 in DNA: TGTGCCAGCAGCCCCGGGAGTTTGGCTCAGCCCCAGCATTTT.

This clone was detected only a few times. The chain is built from TRBV7-9 and TRBJ1-2; no clear D. Deletions cut 5 bases from V and 5 bases from J, with 12 bases between. The CDR3 loop spans 13 amino acids. Germline V CDR1 and CDR2: SEHNR, FQNEAQ (reference sequence). The CDR3 sequence is CASSHGERYGYTF. The CDR3 DNA reads as TGTGCCAGCAGCCATGGGGAGCGGTATGGCTACACCTTC.

The genes are TRBV7-8 and TRBJ1-1, with 8 positions matching TRBD1. CDR3 length: 14 residues. Germline lookup yields CDR1 SGHVS and CDR2 FQNEAQ. Trimming removed 5 bases from V and 6 bases from J; junction bases left unmatched: 8. The CDR3, as DNA: TGTGCCAGCAGCGCTAGACAGGGGTACGCTGAAGCTTTCTTT. Translating it yields CASSARQGYAEAFF.

The chain links TRBV5-1 to TRBJ2-6; tentative D call: TRBD1 (6 bases). Looked up from germline, CDR1 is SGHRS and CDR2 is YFSETQ. CDR3 size: 16 residues. The V gene lost 3 bases and the J gene lost 0 bases, with 10 bases spanning the gap. CDR3 sequence: CASSSGHSSGANVLTF. The CDR3 nucleotides are TGCGCCAGCAGCTCGGGACACAGCTCTGGGGCCAACGTCCTGACTTTC. The full variable domain, completed using reference TRBV5-1 and TRBJ2-6, is KAGVTQTPRYLIKTRGQQVTLSCSPISGHRSVSWYQQTPGQGLQFLFEYFSETQRNKGNFPGRFSGRQFSNSRSEMNVSTLELGDSALYLCASSSGHSSGANVLTFGAGSRLTVL.

The chain uses TRBV5-6 and TRBJ2-3; a weak D match, TRBD1 (7 bases). V was clipped by 4 bases and J by 1 base, with 19 bases between them. The CDR3 has 17 amino acids. Germline CDR1 and CDR2: SGHDT and YYEEEE. The CDR3 coding sequence is TGTGCCAGCAGCGTTCCGGCAGGGGGGTCCGGCACAGATACGCAGTATTTT. Its protein is CASSVPAGGSGTDTQYF.

The chain links TRBV10-1 to TRBJ2-1; 11 bases map to TRBD2. Trimming took 5 bases from V and 5 from J; bases not matched to a gene: 5. Germline V gene lookup returns CDR1 WNHNN and CDR2 SYGVQD (reference sequence). There are 15 residues in the CDR3. The CDR3 region is CASSQRLAGNNEQFF. The CDR3 nucleotides are TGCGCCAGCAGTCAAAGACTAGCGGGAAACAATGAGCAGTTCTTC.

This clone came up once. The gene calls are TRBV28 and TRBJ2-4; 7 bases are a match to TRBD1. V lost 5 bases and J lost 9; bases outside the gene matches: 7. Germline CDR1 MDHEN, CDR2 SYDVKM. The CDR3 has 13 residues. The CDR3 DNA sequence: TGTGCCAGCAGTACCCGGGACAGAAGCATTCAGTACTTC. Translation: CASSTRDRSIQYF.

The rearrangement uses TRBV29-1 and TRBJ1-5; no clear D. Trimming removed 4 bases at V and 3 bases at J, with 13 bases between. In germline, CDR1 is SQVTM, CDR2 ANQGSEA. The CDR3 sequence is 14 residues long. DNA for the CDR3: TGCAGCGTTGGAGTATTTAGAAACAATCAGCCCCAGCATTTT. It encodes CSVGVFRNNQPQHF.

V usage is TRBV6-5 and J usage is TRBJ2-1, with D unresolved. Germline V gene sequence: CDR1 MNHEY, CDR2 SVGAGI. V lost 6 bases and J 4 bases, leaving 16 bases between the germline ends. The CDR3 has 15 amino acids. The CDR3 DNA reads TGTGCCAGCAGGAACCGTCGCCAGGTATACAATGAGCAGTTCTTC. The encoded protein is CASRNRRQVYNEQFF.

This chain uses TRBV4-1 with TRBJ1-5; a possible D gene is TRBD1 (6 bases). Germline lookup yields CDR1 MGHRA and CDR2 YSYEKL. The CDR3 covers 16 residues. The V end was cut by 3 bases, the J end by 4 bases, with 16 bases between. CDR3 region: CASSQEQGTGNQPQHF. The CDR3 DNA sequence: TGCGCCAGCAGCCAGGAGCAGGGGACCGGGAATCAGCCCCAGCATTTT.

The chain is built from TRBV11-2 and TRBJ2-7; 7 bases agree with TRBD2. The V and J ends lost 4 bases and 3 bases, in that order; junction bases with no gene match: 9. CDR3 length: 15 residues. Germline V gene data show CDR1 as SGHAT and CDR2 as FQNNGV. In nucleotides, the CDR3 is TGTGCCAGCAGCTATTCGACGGGGGGAAACTACGAGCAGTACTTC. Protein product: CASSYSTGGNYEQYF.

CDR3 amino acids: CASSLTPGGTSGSYTQYF. The CDR3 DNA is TGCGCCAGCAGCTTGACCCCCGGTGGGACTAGCGGGAGTTATACGCAGTATTTT. The chain uses TRBV5-1 and TRBJ2-3, with TRBD2 identical over 14 bases. Germline CDR1 reads SGHRS; CDR2 reads YFSETQ. The CDR3 loop spans 18 amino acids. J lost 7 bases, V lost 1 base, and 11 bases had no gene match.